This is a list of T cell receptor beta chains from one sample in a study of blood T cell repertoires in COVID-19. The table came from immunoSEQ multiplex PCR; TCRdb's copy has only in-frame clones and leaves some out. The data show about 120,000 clones, approximately 90% seen once. Sequencing input: peripheral blood. The source is a human donor with active COVID-19. The donor label of this sample is uncertain. The CDR3 runs from the conserved cysteine through the conserved F or W. Fields, in order: D gene, clone size, J gene, V gene, CDR3 DNA, CDR3 protein. D genes are given only for firm matches. Clone size appears in some rows only: once, few, many, or a class for an expanded clone.

>TRBD1|-|TRBJ2-7|TRBV13
TGTGCCAGCAGCCCCTTCACTCCCGACAGGGACCTTGACGAGCAGTACTTC
CASSPFTPDRDLDEQYF
>TRBD2|-|TRBJ2-7|TRBV20-1
TGCAGTGCTAGTAGCGGGGAGGGCTACGAGCAGTACTTC
CSASSGEGYEQYF
>-|-|TRBJ2-3|TRBV7-9
TGTGCCAGCAGCTTATCACGGGGGACGACCACAGATACGCAGTATTTT
CASSLSRGTTTDTQYF
>-|-|TRBJ2-5|TRBV7-2
TGTGCCAGCAGCTTAGTTGACAGCCAAGAGACCCAGTACTTC
CASSLVDSQETQYF
>-|-|TRBJ2-5|TRBV2
TGTGCCAGCATGAGAGAGACCCAGTACTTC
CASMRETQYF
>TRBD1|-|TRBJ1-2|TRBV7-3
TGTGCCAGCAGCCTGACAGGGAGCTATGGCTACACCTTC
CASSLTGSYGYTF
>-|-|TRBJ1-3|TRBV30
TGTGCCTGTCAAAGCAGGGGAAACACCATATATTTT
CACQSRGNTIYF
>TRBD2|-|TRBJ2-5|TRBV19
TGTGCCAGTAGTATGCCGGGGGGACCGGAGACCCAGTACTTC
CASSMPGGPETQYF
>TRBD1|-|TRBJ1-5|TRBV7-8
TGTGCCAGCAGCCCCGGGACAGCCAATCAGCCCCAGCATTTT
CASSPGTANQPQHF
>-|-|TRBJ1-2|TRBV7-2
TGTGCCAGCAGCTTAGTCGGGGTTATCAACTATGGCTACACCTTC
CASSLVGVINYGYTF
>-|-|TRBJ2-5|TRBV3-1/TRBV3-2
TGTGCCAGCAGAGACAACCAAGAGACCCAGTACTTC
CASRDNQETQYF
>-|-|TRBJ2-6|TRBV7-6
TGTGCCAGCAGCTTAGCGGGGCGTGGGACCAACGTCCTGACTTTC
CASSLAGRGTNVLTF
>-|-|TRBJ1-1|TRBV19
TGTGCCAGTTCCCGGACCTCCAGGGTGGATGAAGCTTTCTTT
CASSRTSRVDEAFF
>TRBD1|-|TRBJ2-1|TRBV3-1/TRBV3-2
TGTGCCAGCAGCCATTTTGGGGGGACAGGGTACAATGAGCAGTTCTTC
CASSHFGGTGYNEQFF
>TRBD1|-|TRBJ2-5|TRBV5-4
TGTGCCAGCAGCCTGGACAGGGTCCCAGAGACCCAGTACTTC
CASSLDRVPETQYF
>-|-|TRBJ1-1|TRBV29-1
TGCAGCGTTGGGGAGGGAGGCCGGGCGCACACTGAAGCTTTCTTT
CSVGEGGRAHTEAFF
>-|-|TRBJ2-3|TRBV19
TGTGCCAGTAGTCGATCCGGGGGGCGGGCAGATACGCAGTATTTT
CASSRSGGRADTQYF
>-|-|TRBJ2-3|TRBV5-8
TGTGCCAGCAGCTTGGGTCTGTTCACAGATACGCAGTATTTT
CASSLGLFTDTQYF
>TRBD2|-|TRBJ2-1|TRBV5-4
TGTGCCAGCAGCTTGGAGACCGGGGGGTGGAATGAGCAGTTCTTC
CASSLETGGWNEQFF
>TRBD2|-|TRBJ2-1|TRBV6-5
TGTGCCAGCAGCATCGCCCTCGGGGGGGATGAGCAGTTCTTC
CASSIALGGDEQFF
>-|-|TRBJ2-5|TRBV9
TGTGCCAGCAGCGTAGCGGGAGAGACCCAGTACTTC
CASSVAGETQYF
>TRBD1|few|TRBJ1-2|TRBV7-8
TGTGCCAGCAGCTTATCGTGGACAGGGACACGAGCTAACTATGGCTACACCTTC
CASSLSWTGTRANYGYTF
>TRBD2|-|TRBJ2-5|TRBV19
TGTGCCAGTAGTATGATCGGCTCGGGGGGTCAAGAGACCCAGTACTTC
CASSMIGSGGQETQYF
>TRBD2|-|TRBJ2-5|TRBV14
TGTGCCAGCAGCCAAGACTCGGGACTAGCGGGGGGGCCGGAAGAGACCCAGTACTTC
CASSQDSGLAGGPEETQYF
>-|-|TRBJ1-3|TRBV5-4
TGTGCCAGCAGCGCTCATGGGGGGAACTCTGGAAACACCATATATTTT
CASSAHGGNSGNTIYF
>-|-|TRBJ2-1|TRBV7-9
TGTGCCAGCACCTCATCCTACAATGAGCAGTTCTTC
CASTSSYNEQFF
>-|-|TRBJ1-5|TRBV12-3/TRBV12-4
TGTGCCAGCAGCCTCCGCGGGTGGCAGCCCCAGCATTTT
CASSLRGWQPQHF
>-|-|TRBJ1-5|TRBV28
TGTGCCAGCAGTTACCCAGTGGTTGATCAGCCCCAGCATTTT
CASSYPVVDQPQHF
>TRBD1|-|TRBJ2-5|TRBV13
TGTGCCAGCAGCCCCCGGACAGGGGGCGTACAAGAGACCCAGTACTTC
CASSPRTGGVQETQYF
>-|-|TRBJ1-5|TRBV6-4
TGTGCCAGCAGTGCCGATGTTATGCGGGGGCCCCAGCATTTT
CASSADVMRGPQHF
>TRBD1|-|TRBJ1-5|TRBV7-2
TGTGCCAGCAGCTTATGGCAGGGGGAGAATCAGCCCCAGCATTTT
CASSLWQGENQPQHF
>TRBD1|once|TRBJ1-1|TRBV7-2
TGTGCCAGCAGCGTTAGACAGGGTTGGGCTGAAGCTTTCTTT
CASSVRQGWAEAFF
>-|-|TRBJ1-2|TRBV5-8
TGTGCCAGCAGGGAGGGATTAGCTAACTATGGCTACACCTTC
CASREGLANYGYTF
>TRBD1|-|TRBJ1-6|TRBV5-1
TGCGCCAGCAGCTTGGCTTCACAGGGGGGGATATCACCCCTCCACTTT
CASSLASQGGISPLHF
>TRBD1|-|TRBJ2-2|TRBV7-8
TGTGCCAGCAGAAGACAGGGGGCCGGGGAGCTGTTTTTT
CASRRQGAGELFF
>TRBD2|-|TRBJ2-2|TRBV27
TGTGCCAGCAGTTTAGTACTAGCGGGGGGGCCCGGGGAGCTGTTTTTT
CASSLVLAGGPGELFF
>-|-|TRBJ2-5|TRBV4-2
TGTGCCAGCAGCCAAGCGGAGGAGGTGCTGGAGACCCAGTACTTC
CASSQAEEVLETQYF
>-|-|TRBJ1-4|TRBV5-4
TGTGCCAGCAGCTTGGGGCCCAAGAACAGGGAGGGTGAAAAACTGTTTTTT
CASSLGPKNREGEKLFF
>-|-|TRBJ1-3|TRBV18
TGTGCCAGCTCACCACCGGAGGCCCTCGGAAACACCATATATTTT
CASSPPEALGNTIYF
>TRBD2|once|TRBJ2-5|TRBV18
TGTGCCAGCTCACCTTACGGGGGGCAAGAGACCCAGTACTTC
CASSPYGGQETQYF
>TRBD1|-|TRBJ1-6|TRBV6-5
TGTGCCAGTTGCTACCGGGACAGGGTCTCACCCCTCCACTTT
CASCYRDRVSPLHF
>-|-|TRBJ2-2|TRBV24-1
TGTGCCACCAGCCGGGGGGACACCCCGACGAACACCGGGGAGCTGTTTTTT
CATSRGDTPTNTGELFF